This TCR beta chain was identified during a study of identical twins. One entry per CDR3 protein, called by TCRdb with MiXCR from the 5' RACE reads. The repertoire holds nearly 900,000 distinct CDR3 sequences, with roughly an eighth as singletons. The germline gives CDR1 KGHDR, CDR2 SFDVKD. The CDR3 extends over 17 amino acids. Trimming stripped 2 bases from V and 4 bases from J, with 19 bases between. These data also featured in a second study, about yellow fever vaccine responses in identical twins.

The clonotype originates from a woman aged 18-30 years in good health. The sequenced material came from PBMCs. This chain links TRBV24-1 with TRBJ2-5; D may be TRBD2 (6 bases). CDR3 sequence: CATSDSGSGRKRETQYF. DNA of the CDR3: TGTGCCACCAGTGATTCTGGATCCGGGAGAAAGAGAGAGACCCAGTACTTC.